The sequence of this T cell receptor (beta chain) was determined in a study of T cell changes during pregnancy in multiple sclerosis. The germline V gene has CDR1 SGDLS and CDR2 YYNGEE. The CDR3 has 15 residues. The ends lost 3 bases at V and 6 bases at J; junction bases unmatched: 11. The method was immunoSEQ multiplex PCR; TCRdb's version includes in-frame clones alone and lacks a portion of them. Of some 60,000 clones listed, around 89% are singletons. Sequencing used peripheral blood, obtained after pregnancy. This clonotype was sampled from a female donor with multiple sclerosis, enrolled in a pregnancy study. The V and J genes are TRBV9 and TRBJ1-1, with 7 bases lining up with TRBD1. In DNA form, the CDR3 reads TGTGCCAGCAGCGCTAGGACAGGAGGGATTCCTGAAGCTTTCTTT. Protein product: CASSARTGGIPEAFF. The complete variable domain, with remaining parts taken from reference TRBV9 and TRBJ1-1, reads DSGVTQTPKHLITATGQRVTLRCSPRSGDLSVYWYQQSLDQGLQFLIQYYNGEERAKGNILERFSAQQFPDLHSELNLSSLELGDSALYFCASSARTGGIPEAFFGQGTRLTVV.